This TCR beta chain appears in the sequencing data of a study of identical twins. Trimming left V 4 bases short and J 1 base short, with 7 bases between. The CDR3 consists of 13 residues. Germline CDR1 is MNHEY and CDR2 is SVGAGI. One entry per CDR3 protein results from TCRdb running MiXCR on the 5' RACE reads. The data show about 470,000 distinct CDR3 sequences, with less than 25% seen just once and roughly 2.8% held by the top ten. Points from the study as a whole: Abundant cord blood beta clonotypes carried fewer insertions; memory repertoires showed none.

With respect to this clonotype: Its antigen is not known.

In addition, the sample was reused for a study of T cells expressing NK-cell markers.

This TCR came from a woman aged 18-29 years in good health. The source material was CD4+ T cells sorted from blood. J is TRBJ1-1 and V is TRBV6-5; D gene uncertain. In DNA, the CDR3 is TGTGCCAGCAGTTCCGTCCGGAACACTGAAGCTTTCTTT. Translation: CASSSVRNTEAFF.